What follows describes a single T cell receptor beta chain. This entry belongs to a study of blood T cells in healthy people across ages. It was with a sample-barcoded 5' primer and a J-beta primer mix that a second PCR of about 6 to 11 cycles was run. Each cDNA was tagged by a template-switch adaptor containing 12 random nucleotides. TCRdb fed the 5' RACE reads into MiXCR, producing one record per CDR3 protein. The table has approximately 1.5 million distinct CDR3 sequences, less than 45% seen once. The germline V gene encodes CDR1 MNHEY and CDR2 SMNVEV (reference sequence). V shed 8 bases and J shed 3 bases, with 16 bases lying between them. The CDR3 sequence is 14 residues long. At least 5.5 micrograms of total RNA were extracted per sample.

The TCR comes from a woman aged 18-29 years in good health. The specimen was blood. The V call is TRBV27, the J call TRBJ1-1; D perhaps matches TRBD1 (6 bases). The CDR3 protein is CASLQTGRDTEAFF. The CDR3 coding sequence is TGTGCCAGCTTACAAACAGGGAGGGACACTGAAGCTTTCTTT.